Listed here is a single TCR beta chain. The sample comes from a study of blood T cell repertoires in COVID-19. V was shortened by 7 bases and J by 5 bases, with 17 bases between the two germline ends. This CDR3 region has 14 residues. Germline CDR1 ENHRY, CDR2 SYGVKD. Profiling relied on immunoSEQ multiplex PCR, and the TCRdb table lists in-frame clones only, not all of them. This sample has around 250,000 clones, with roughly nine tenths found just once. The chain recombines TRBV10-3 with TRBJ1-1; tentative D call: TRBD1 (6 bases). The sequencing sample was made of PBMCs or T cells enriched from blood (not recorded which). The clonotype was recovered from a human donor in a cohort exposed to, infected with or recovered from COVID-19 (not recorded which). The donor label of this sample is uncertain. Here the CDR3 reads CAINPTGLRTEAFF. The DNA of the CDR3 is TGTGCCATCAATCCTACAGGGTTGAGAACTGAAGCTTTCTTT.